This passage covers 2 T cell receptor beta chains from one sample sequenced in a study of T cells in Graves' hyperthyroidism and ophthalmopathy. TCR beta CDR3 regions were amplified from RNA transcripts. First-round RT-PCR targeting the TCR CDR3 was performed with the HTBI primer set. MiXCR was run by TCRdb on the multiplex PCR reads, yielding one entry per CDR3 protein. The data contain about 600,000 distinct CDR3 sequences, over 12% of them singletons. The sequenced material came from blood. All receptors derive from a woman aged 18-29 years with Graves' ophthalmopathy.

At least ten counts were recorded for this clonotype. The chain combines TRBV12-5 with TRBJ2-1, with D possibly matching TRBD2 (6 bases). V shed 7 bases and J shed 8 bases, with 12 bases lying between them. The CDR3 loop spans 12 amino acids. Germline V CDR1 and CDR2: LGHNT, FRNRAP. The CDR3 sequence: CASAGVVDEQFF. The CDR3 DNA sequence: TGTGCTAGTGCGGGGGTGGTAGATGAGCAGTTCTTC.

In this sample, this clonotype turned up many times. The V and J genes are TRBV28 and TRBJ2-2; a weak D match, TRBD1 (5 bases). Germline V CDR1 and CDR2: MDHEN, SYDVKM. The CDR3 contains 19 residues. With 6 bases removed from V and 1 base from J, the gap between germline ends came to 24 bases. CDR3 in amino acids: CASSLGPLPGLRNTGELFF. CDR3 nucleotide sequence: TGTGCCAGCAGCCTGGGGCCTCTGCCAGGGTTAAGGAACACCGGGGAGCTGTTTTTT.